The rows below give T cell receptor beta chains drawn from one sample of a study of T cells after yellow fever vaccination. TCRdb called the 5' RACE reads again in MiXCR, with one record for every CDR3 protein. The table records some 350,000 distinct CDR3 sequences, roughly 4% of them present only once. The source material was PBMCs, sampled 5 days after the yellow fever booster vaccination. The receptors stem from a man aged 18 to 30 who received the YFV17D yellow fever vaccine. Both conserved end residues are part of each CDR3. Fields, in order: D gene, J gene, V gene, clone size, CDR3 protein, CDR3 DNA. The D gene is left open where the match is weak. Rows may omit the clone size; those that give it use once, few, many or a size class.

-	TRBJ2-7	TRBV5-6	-	CASSLVGGPRNHEQYF	TGTGCCAGCAGCTTGGTAGGGGGACCGCGGAACCACGAGCAGTACTTC
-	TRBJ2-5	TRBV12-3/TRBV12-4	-	CASTTGGKTQYF	TGTGCCAGCACCACCGGGGGAAAGACCCAGTACTTC
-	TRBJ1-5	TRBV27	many	CASVVARAGNSNQPQHF	TGTGCCAGCGTTGTAGCCCGGGCAGGCAATAGCAATCAGCCCCAGCATTTT
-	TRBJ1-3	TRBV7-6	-	CASSVASFSGNTIYF	TGTGCCAGCAGCGTGGCCAGTTTCTCTGGAAACACCATATATTTT
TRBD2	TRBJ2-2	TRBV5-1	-	CASSRATSGGYANTGELFF	TGCGCCAGCAGCCGGGCGACTAGCGGGGGTTACGCGAACACCGGGGAGCTGTTTTTT
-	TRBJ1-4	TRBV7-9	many	CASSAVGGKLFF	TGTGCCAGCAGCGCGGTGGGCGGAAAACTGTTTTTT
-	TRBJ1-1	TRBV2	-	CASGELGDSMNTEAFF	TGTGCCAGCGGGGAGTTGGGGGATTCGATGAACACTGAAGCTTTCTTT
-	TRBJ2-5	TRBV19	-	CASSTRSKGIETQYF	TGTGCCAGTAGTACTAGAAGTAAGGGAATAGAGACCCAGTACTTC
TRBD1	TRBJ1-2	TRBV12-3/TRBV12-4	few	CASVTTGGNGYTF	TGTGCCAGCGTGACAACAGGGGGTAATGGCTACACCTTC
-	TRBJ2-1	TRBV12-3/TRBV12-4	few	CASNAGGFSYNEQFF	TGTGCCAGCAACGCTGGTGGGTTCTCCTACAATGAGCAGTTCTTC
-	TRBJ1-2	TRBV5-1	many	CASSFVAGEPNYGYTF	TGCGCCAGCAGCTTTGTTGCAGGGGAACCTAACTATGGCTACACCTTC
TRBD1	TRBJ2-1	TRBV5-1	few	CASSSGQGNYNEQFF	TGCGCCAGCAGCTCGGGACAGGGAAACTACAATGAGCAGTTCTTC